The 8 T cell receptor beta chains in this list originate from one sample, sequenced in a study of cytomegalovirus exposure and HLA in healthy donors. Primers for the PCR totalled 60 Vbeta and 13 Jbeta. TCRdb's table, derived via immunoSEQ multiplex PCR, lists solely in-frame clones and lacks some. The table has about 87,000 clones, over 70% seen once. The specimen was PBMCs. These receptors were obtained from a man aged 25-45 years in good health and CMV-seropositive.

This clone is a singleton in its sample. The chain uses TRBV7-8 and TRBJ2-1; D not resolved. From germline, CDR1 is SGHVS and CDR2 FQNEAQ. The CDR3 has 14 amino acids. The V gene lost 4 bases and the J gene lost 6 bases, with 13 bases spanning the gap. This CDR3 is CASSSYRFGNEQFF. CDR3 in DNA: TGTGCCAGCAGCTCCTACCGTTTCGGCAATGAGCAGTTCTTC.

J is TRBJ2-1 and V is TRBV27; 9 nucleotides match TRBD2. The CDR3 has 16 residues. Looked up from germline, CDR1 is MNHEY and CDR2 is SMNVEV (reference sequence). Trimming at V came to 10 bases and at J to 1 base, leaving 11 bases not matched to a gene. CDR3 in amino acids: CATTPSSGRSYNEQFF. The CDR3 DNA is TGTGCCACCACCCCCTCAAGCGGGAGGTCCTACAATGAGCAGTTCTTC.

The chain uses TRBV2 and TRBJ1-5; possibly TRBD1 for D (6 bases). Looked up from germline, CDR1 is SNHLY and CDR2 is FYNNEI. Trimming removed 4 bases at V and 6 bases at J, with 13 bases between. The CDR3 runs to 14 residues. CDR3 residues: CASSGQVRGQPQHF. In nucleotides, the CDR3 is TGTGCCAGCAGTGGACAGGTCCGGGGTCAGCCCCAGCATTTT.

As DNA, the CDR3 is TGTGCCAGCAGCTCTCTGACTAGCGGCACAGATACGCAGTATTTT. Translating gives CASSSLTSGTDTQYF. The gene calls are TRBV5-6 and TRBJ2-3; TRBD2 matches at 8 bases. J gave up 1 base and V 3 bases, and 4 bases lay outside the gene matches. The CDR3 sequence is 15 residues long. From germline, CDR1 is SGHDT and CDR2 YYEEEE.

The gene calls are TRBV5-5 and TRBJ1-1; TRBD1 aligns across 9 bases. Germline CDR1 reads SGHKS; CDR2 reads YYEKEE (reference sequence). V gave up 0 bases and J gave up 3 bases; unmatched junction bases: 6. The CDR3 has 16 residues. In DNA, the CDR3 is TGTGCCAGCAGCTTGGGGACAGGGGCCGGAGACACTGAAGCTTTCTTT. Translation: CASSLGTGAGDTEAFF.

This clone was recorded only once. V gene TRBV21-1 combines with J gene TRBJ1-4; TRBD1 reflects the table's D call only, with no check against the DNA. TRBV21-1 is termed a pseudogene. The CDR3 contains 12 residues. DNA of the CDR3: TGTGCCAGCAGCAAAATGTACAGTTTCATACGTTTT. Residues: CASSKMYSFIRF.

The chain uses TRBV9 and TRBJ2-5; 9 nucleotides line up with TRBD2. CDR3 length: 16 residues. Germline loops: CDR1 SGDLS, CDR2 YYNGEE. Unmatched junction bases numbered 7, after V lost 0 bases and J lost 4 bases. The CDR3 protein is CASSVESSGGSETQYF. The CDR3 DNA reads TGTGCCAGCAGCGTAGAAAGTAGCGGGGGTTCAGAGACCCAGTACTTC.

The chain has TRBV5-4 and TRBJ2-2, with 7 bases aligning to TRBD2. Germline CDR1 and CDR2: SGHNT and YYREEE (reference sequence). The CDR3 loop spans 14 amino acids. V gave up 0 bases and J gave up 6 bases; unmatched junction bases: 2. CDR3 nucleotide sequence: TGTGCCAGCAGCTTGGTGGGAGGGGCCGGGGAGCTGTTTTTT. The encoded protein is CASSLVGGAGELFF. The complete variable domain, with remaining parts taken from reference TRBV5-4 and TRBJ2-2, reads ETGVTQSPTHLIKTRGQQVTLRCSSQSGHNTVSWYQQALGQGPQFIFQYYREEENGRGNFPPRFSGLQFPNYSSELNVNALELDDSALYLCASSLVGGAGELFFGEGSRLTVL.